This T cell receptor beta chain came from a study of T cell responses to AZD1222 COVID-19 vaccine. Notes on the study in general: In all cases, repertoires were sampled only after the peak T cell response. The breadth and depth of Spike-specific TCRs increased once two AZD1222 doses had been given. The CD4 TCRs associated with vaccination extended across spike and predominated at 160-218 and 743-854.

Only a few counts were recorded for this clone. As yet, its antigen is unknown. Germline loops: CDR1 MNHEY, CDR2 SVGEGT. Trimming pared 0 bases from V and 6 bases from J, leaving 14 bases between. The CDR3 totals 15 residues. TCRdb's copy holds only in-frame clones and misses some; the assay was immunoSEQ multiplex PCR. The data show about 130,000 clones, about nine tenths seen once. This TCR derives from an adult in good health. The sequenced sample was peripheral blood, obtained on day 0 of AZD1222 vaccination. The J gene is TRBJ1-1, the V gene TRBV6-2 or TRBV6-3; no firm D call. The CDR3 spells CASSYSWGLSAEAFF. The CDR3 DNA reads as TGTGCCAGCAGTTACTCGTGGGGTTTATCCGCTGAAGCTTTCTTT.